Presented here are 4 T cell receptor beta chains from one specimen sequenced in a study of early T cells in non-severe SARS-CoV-2 infection. TCRdb reprocessed the 5' RACE reads via MiXCR and lists one record per CDR3 protein. The profile shows about 110,000 distinct CDR3 sequences, 8.5% to 14% of them singletons. Material for sequencing was whole blood. The source of these receptors is an adult who was a healthcare worker with PCR-confirmed SARS-CoV-2 infection or an uninfected control (not recorded which).

In this sample, this clonotype turned up a few times. The rearrangement joins TRBV4-3 to TRBJ2-2, with TRBD2 matching over 15 bases. J gave up 6 bases and V 3 bases, and 11 bases lay outside the gene matches. The CDR3 runs to 19 residues. CDR1 is LGHNA, CDR2 YSLEER, per germline. The CDR3: CASSQLWTSGRAIPGELFF. The DNA of the CDR3 is TGCGCCAGCAGCCAGCTATGGACTAGCGGGAGGGCCATCCCCGGGGAGCTGTTTTTT.

This clonotype has at least ten counts. V usage is TRBV5-1 and J usage is TRBJ2-1; TRBD1 aligns across 10 bases. The CDR3 has 16 amino acids. After removal of 3 bases from V and 6 bases from J, the junction contained 9 bases not matched to a gene. Germline V CDR1 and CDR2: SGHRS, YFSETQ. The CDR3 coding sequence is TGCGCCAGCAGCTGGGCGACCGGGACAGGGGTCAATGAGCAGTTCTTC. Translation gives CASSWATGTGVNEQFF.

This chain joins TRBV9 and TRBJ2-7, with TRBD2 matching 8 bases. The CDR3 loop spans 15 amino acids. Germline V gene sequence: CDR1 SGDLS, CDR2 YYNGEE. The V and J ends lost 0 bases and 4 bases, in that order; junction bases with no gene match: 6. The CDR3 bases are TGTGCCAGCAGCGTAGCCAGCGGGAGTGTTTACGAGCAGTACTTC. Amino acids: CASSVASGSVYEQYF. The full variable domain, in which reference TRBV9 and TRBJ2-7 provide the parts outside the CDR3, is DSGVTQTPKHLITATGQRVTLRCSPRSGDLSVYWYQQSLDQGLQFLIQYYNGEERAKGNILERFSAQQFPDLHSELNLSSLELGDSALYFCASSVASGSVYEQYFGPGTRLTVT.

This clonotype has only a few counts. The CDR3 loop is CASSLDRVANEQFF. CDR3 DNA sequence: TGTGCCAGCAGCTTAGATCGGGTTGCGAATGAGCAGTTCTTC. V gene TRBV11-2 combines with J gene TRBJ2-1; D gene unclear. V lost 0 bases to trimming and J lost 7 bases, with 10 bases between them. The CDR3 length is 14 residues. The germline gives CDR1 SGHAT, CDR2 FQNNGV. The full variable domain, rest sourced from reference TRBV11-2 and TRBJ2-1, is EAGVAQSPRYKIIEKRQSVAFWCNPISGHATLYWYQQILGQGPKLLIQFQNNGVVDDSQLPKDRFSAERLKGVDSTLKIQPAKLEDSAVYLCASSLDRVANEQFFGPGTRLTVL.